The sequence of this T cell receptor beta chain was determined in a study of blood T cell repertoires in COVID-19. V was pared by 4 bases and J by 1 base, with 4 bases of the junction left unmatched. The CDR3 is 15 amino acids. From germline, CDR1 is ENHRY and CDR2 SYGVKD. In assigning cohorts, the study relied on participant-reported clinical history. Authors' processing steps: Scientists estimated how many nucleated cells there were by amplifying reference gene primers. Using immunoSEQ multiplex PCR, the repertoire was profiled, and TCRdb retains in-frame clones only, with some absent. The V and J calls and clone size were taken over from that table, and D and trimming were inferred from the DNA. The table records a few hundred thousand clones, 88% of them present only once.

The chain has TRBV10-3 and TRBJ2-1; 7 bases fit TRBD2. Specimen: PBMCs or T cells enriched from blood (not recorded which). This TCR was sampled from a woman between 50 and 59 years old with acute COVID-19. Here the CDR3 reads CAISVEGGSYNEQFF. CDR3 nucleotide sequence: TGTGCCATCAGTGTTGAGGGAGGGTCCTACAATGAGCAGTTCTTC.